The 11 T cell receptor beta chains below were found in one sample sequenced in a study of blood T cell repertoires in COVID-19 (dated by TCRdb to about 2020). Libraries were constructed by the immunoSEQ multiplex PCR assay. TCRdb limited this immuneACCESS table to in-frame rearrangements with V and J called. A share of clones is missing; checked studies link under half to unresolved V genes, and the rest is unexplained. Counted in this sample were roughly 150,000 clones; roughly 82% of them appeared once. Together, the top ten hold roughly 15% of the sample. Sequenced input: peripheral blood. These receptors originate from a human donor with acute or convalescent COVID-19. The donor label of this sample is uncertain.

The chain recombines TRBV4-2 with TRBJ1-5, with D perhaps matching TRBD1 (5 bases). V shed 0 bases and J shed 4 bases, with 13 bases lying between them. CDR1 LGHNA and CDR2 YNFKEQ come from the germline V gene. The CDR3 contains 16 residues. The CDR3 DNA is TGTGCCAGCAGCCAAGATGGCGGGGGATTTAATCAGCCCCAGCATTTT. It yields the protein CASSQDGGGFNQPQHF.

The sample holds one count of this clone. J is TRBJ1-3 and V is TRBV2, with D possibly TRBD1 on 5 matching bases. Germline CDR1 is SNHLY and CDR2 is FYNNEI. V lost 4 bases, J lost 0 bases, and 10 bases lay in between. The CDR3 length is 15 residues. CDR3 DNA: TGTGCCAGCAGTGCACAGGTTCTCTCTGGAAACACCATATATTTT. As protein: CASSAQVLSGNTIYF.

This CDR3 reads CASLISARGLGYTF. In DNA, the CDR3 is TGTGCCAGCCTCATTTCCGCCAGGGGTCTTGGCTACACCTTC. The chain couples TRBV6-5 to TRBJ1-2, with a possible D match to TRBD1 (6 bases). Germline CDR1 and CDR2: MNHEY and SVGAGI. The CDR3 covers 14 residues. With 8 bases removed from V and 7 bases from J, the gap between germline ends came to 20 bases.

The CDR3 loop reads CASSLGQYGYTF. The CDR3 DNA reads as TGTGCCAGCAGCTTAGGACAGTATGGCTACACCTTC. The genes are TRBV7-2 and TRBJ1-2; tentative D call: TRBD1 (5 bases). Germline CDR1 SGHTA, CDR2 FQGNSA. The CDR3 is 12 amino acids. Trimming took 1 base from V and 5 from J, leaving 5 bases between them.

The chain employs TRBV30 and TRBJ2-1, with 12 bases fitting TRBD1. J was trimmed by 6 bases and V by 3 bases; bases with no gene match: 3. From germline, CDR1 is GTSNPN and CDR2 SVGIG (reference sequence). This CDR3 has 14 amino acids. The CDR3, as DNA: TGTGCCTGGAGCCGGGACAGGGGGCCCAATGAGCAGTTCTTC. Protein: CAWSRDRGPNEQFF.

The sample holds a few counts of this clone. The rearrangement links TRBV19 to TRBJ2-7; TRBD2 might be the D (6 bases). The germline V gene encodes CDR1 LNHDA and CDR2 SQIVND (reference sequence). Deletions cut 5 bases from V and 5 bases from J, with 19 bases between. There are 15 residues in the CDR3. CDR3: CASSGGPVTSHEQYF. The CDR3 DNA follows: TGTGCCAGTAGTGGAGGGCCAGTCACGAGCCACGAGCAGTACTTC.

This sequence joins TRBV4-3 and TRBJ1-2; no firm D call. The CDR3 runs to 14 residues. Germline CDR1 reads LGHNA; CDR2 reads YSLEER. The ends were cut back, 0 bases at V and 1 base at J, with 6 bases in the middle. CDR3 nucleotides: TGCGCCAGCAGCCAAGATACACGTAACTATGGCTACACCTTC. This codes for CASSQDTRNYGYTF.

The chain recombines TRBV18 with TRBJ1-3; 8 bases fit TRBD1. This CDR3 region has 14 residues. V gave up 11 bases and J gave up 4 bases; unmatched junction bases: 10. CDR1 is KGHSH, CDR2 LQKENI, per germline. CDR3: CAGAAGGIGNTIYF. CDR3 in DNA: TGTGCCGGAGCCGCAGGGGGCATAGGAAACACCATATATTTT.

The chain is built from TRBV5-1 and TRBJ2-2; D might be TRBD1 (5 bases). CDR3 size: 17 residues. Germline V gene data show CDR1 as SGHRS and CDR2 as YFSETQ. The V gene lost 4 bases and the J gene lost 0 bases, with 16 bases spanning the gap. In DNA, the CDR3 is TGCGCCAGCAGCCTGTCGACAGTCCAAGCGAACACCGGGGAGCTGTTTTTT. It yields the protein CASSLSTVQANTGELFF.

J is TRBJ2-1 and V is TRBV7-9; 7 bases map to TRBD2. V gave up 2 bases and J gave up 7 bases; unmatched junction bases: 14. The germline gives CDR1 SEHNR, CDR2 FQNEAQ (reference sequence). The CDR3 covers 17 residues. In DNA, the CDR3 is TGTGCCAGCAGCTTACTACTAGCGTGGGGAGGTGGAAATGAGCAGTTCTTC. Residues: CASSLLLAWGGGNEQFF.

CDR3 DNA sequence: TGTGCCAGCAGTCGCCGCAAAGGACAGGGGGAGTGGTCAAGCTCTGGAAACACCATATATTTT. It encodes CASSRRKGQGEWSSSGNTIYF. The V and J genes are TRBV6-6 and TRBJ1-3; 10 bases are shared with TRBD1. V lost 5 bases and J lost 0; bases outside the gene matches: 19. This CDR3 comprises 21 residues. Germline CDR1 and CDR2: MNHNY and SVGAGI (reference sequence).